This passage covers 25 T cell receptor beta chains from one sample sequenced in a study of T cells in tuberculosis. Sequencing used immunoSEQ multiplex PCR; TCRdb keeps in-frame clones, though not all of them. Found here are about 30,000 clones, nearly 90% of them singletons; the top ten hold approximately 6.6%. What was sequenced was PBMCs. These receptors all stem from a donor under 30 with latent tuberculosis or without tuberculosis infection.

V usage is TRBV5-1 and J usage is TRBJ2-1, with D tentatively TRBD1 (6 bases). Germline assignment: CDR1 SGHRS and CDR2 YFSETQ. V dropped 3 bases and J dropped 2 bases, with 15 bases sitting between them. The CDR3 length is 16 residues. The CDR3 sequence: CASSYFAGTPYNEQFF. Here the CDR3 DNA reads TGCGCCAGCAGCTATTTCGCCGGGACACCCTACAATGAGCAGTTCTTC. Supplemented by reference TRBV5-1 and TRBJ2-1, the full variable domain reads KAGVTQTPRYLIKTRGQQVTLSCSPISGHRSVSWYQQTPGQGLQFLFEYFSETQRNKGNFPGRFSGRQFSNSRSEMNVSTLELGDSALYLCASSYFAGTPYNEQFFGPGTRLTVL.

A single count supports this clone. V is TRBV19 and J is TRBJ2-5; weak D call: TRBD2 (7 bases). The CDR3 is 20 residues long. Trimming shortened V by 2 bases and J by 4 bases, and 29 bases separated the two germline ends. Germline V gives CDR1 LNHDA, CDR2 SQIVND (reference sequence). CDR3 nucleotides: TGTGCCAGTAGTATATCCCCTTTGGGGGGGGCTATGTACCAAAGAGAGACCCAGTACTTC. This sequence encodes CASSISPLGGAMYQRETQYF. Together with reference TRBV19 and TRBJ2-5, the CDR3 gives the full variable domain: DGGITQSPKYLFRKEGQNVTLSCEQNLNHDAMYWYRQDPGQGLRLIYYSQIVNDFQKGDIAEGYSVSREKKESFPLTVTSAQKNPTAFYLCASSISPLGGAMYQRETQYFGPGTRLLVL.

The chain uses TRBV4-1 and TRBJ2-5, with a tentative D call TRBD2 (5 bases). Per germline, CDR1 MGHRA and CDR2 YSYEKL. The CDR3 runs 16 residues. The V and J ends lost 0 bases and 4 bases respectively, with 15 bases between them. CDR3 region: CASSQDGSSWGETQYF. CDR3 DNA sequence: TGCGCCAGCAGCCAAGATGGTTCTAGCTGGGGAGAGACCCAGTACTTC.

The J gene is TRBJ1-2, the V gene TRBV29-1; D may be TRBD1 (6 bases). Germline V lookup: CDR1 SQVTM, CDR2 ANQGSEA. This CDR3 spans 13 amino acids. V lost 7 bases and J 3 bases, leaving 15 bases between the germline ends. The CDR3 loop reads CSGLTTGYYGYTF. CDR3 DNA: TGCAGCGGTCTGACGACAGGTTACTATGGCTACACCTTC. The full variable domain, rest sourced from reference TRBV29-1 and TRBJ1-2, is SAVISQKPSRDICQRGTSLTIQCQVDSQVTMMFWYRQQPGQSLTLIATANQGSEATYESGFVIDKFPISRPNLTFSTLTVSNMSPEDSSIYLCSGLTTGYYGYTFGSGTRLTVV.

CDR3 sequence (DNA): TGTGCCAGTAGTCCGGTGGGTTCAGGGCGCGAACTTAACTATGGCTACACCTTC. Encoded protein: CASSPVGSGRELNYGYTF. The chain uses TRBV19 and TRBJ1-2; maybe TRBD1 (5 bases). V was pared by 5 bases and J by 1 base, with 23 bases between. This CDR3 region has 18 residues. Per the germline V gene, CDR1 is LNHDA and CDR2 is SQIVND (reference sequence).

V usage is TRBV4-1 and J usage is TRBJ1-6; D is unresolved. Trimming removed 3 bases at V and 13 bases at J, with 28 bases between. The CDR3 runs 18 residues. The germline V gene encodes CDR1 MGHRA and CDR2 YSYEKL. The CDR3 loop is CASSHTIGGRSLPSPLHF. CDR3 DNA: TGCGCCAGCAGCCATACCATTGGCGGGCGATCTCTTCCTTCGCCCCTCCACTTT.

The V gene is TRBV28, the J gene TRBJ1-2, with 9 bases fitting TRBD1. The length of the CDR3 is 14 residues. V lost 6 bases, J lost 4 bases, and 6 bases stayed unmatched. CDR1 and CDR2 (germline): MDHEN, SYDVKM. The DNA of the CDR3 is TGTGCCAGCAGATTCGTGGACAGGGGCTATGGCTACACCTTC. Its protein product is CASRFVDRGYGYTF.

The table lists this clone with a count of one. The chain links TRBV11-2 to TRBJ2-2; D gene ambiguous. V lost 3 bases, J lost 5 bases, and 16 bases lay in between. From germline, CDR1 is SGHAT and CDR2 FQNNGV. This CDR3 spans 16 amino acids. The CDR3 DNA is TGTGCCAGCAGCTTGTTTGTAGATTTCCGAACCGGGGAGCTGTTTTTT. Its translation is CASSLFVDFRTGELFF.

This clone has a single count. The rearrangement joins TRBV11-2 to TRBJ1-4, with TRBD1 matching 7 bases. Germline values: CDR1 SGHAT, CDR2 FQNNGV. V trimming: 5 bases; J trimming: 8 bases; junction bases outside the gene matches: 14. The CDR3 is made up of 16 amino acids. CDR3 protein: CASSQIRNRGLEKLFF. Here the CDR3 DNA reads TGTGCCAGCAGCCAGATCCGCAATAGGGGGCTCGAAAAACTGTTTTTT.

The rearrangement uses TRBV6-5 and TRBJ1-2, with D unclear. Trimming cost V 2 bases and J 5 bases, with 9 bases left between them. Germline assignment: CDR1 MNHEY and CDR2 SVGAGI. The CDR3 covers 13 residues. The CDR3 loop reads CASSYGQVYGYTF. CDR3 nucleotide sequence: TGTGCCAGCAGTTACGGGCAGGTGTATGGCTACACCTTC.

V gene TRBV27 combines with J gene TRBJ2-1, with D tentatively TRBD1 (6 bases). Trimming left V 8 bases short and J 0 bases short, with 14 bases between. CDR3 size: 15 residues. Germline values: CDR1 MNHEY, CDR2 SMNVEV (reference sequence). CDR3 sequence: CASPTGSSSYNEQFF. In DNA form, the CDR3 reads TGTGCCAGCCCGACAGGCTCATCCTCCTACAATGAGCAGTTCTTC.

J is TRBJ2-1 and V is TRBV2; D gene ambiguous. There are 16 residues in the CDR3. The ends were cut back, 7 bases at V and 0 bases at J, with 16 bases in the middle. CDR1 SNHLY and CDR2 FYNNEI come from the germline V gene. The CDR3 spells CASTVGRVSSYNEQFF. The CDR3 nucleotides read TGTGCCAGCACCGTGGGTCGGGTAAGCTCCTACAATGAGCAGTTCTTC.

The chain has TRBV9 and TRBJ2-2; TRBD1 matches at 9 bases. Trimming took 3 bases from V and 2 from J; bases not matched to a gene: 5. Germline-derived CDR1 and CDR2 are SGDLS and YYNGEE. The CDR3 has 16 residues. The CDR3 nucleotides are TGTGCCAGCAGCGCGCACAGGGGGCGCAACACCGGGGAGCTGTTTTTT. Its protein product is CASSAHRGRNTGELFF.

This chain links TRBV7-2 with TRBJ2-3; TRBD2 agrees at 9 bases. The CDR3 has 16 amino acids. Germline V gives CDR1 SGHTA, CDR2 FQGNSA. V trimming: 4 bases; J trimming: 4 bases; junction bases outside the gene matches: 9. CDR3 coding DNA: TGTGCCAGCAGCTCCGGGGGCGGGGGGGCCCCAGATACGCAGTATTTT. Amino acid sequence: CASSSGGGGAPDTQYF.

The chain uses TRBV18 and TRBJ2-3; TRBD2 agrees at 13 bases. The CDR3 loop spans 19 amino acids. The V and J ends lost 3 bases and 5 bases, in that order; junction bases with no gene match: 14. CDR1 KGHSH and CDR2 LQKENI come from the germline V gene. The CDR3 is CASSPSRTSGGSLGDTQYF. As DNA, the CDR3 is TGTGCCAGCTCACCCTCGCGGACTAGCGGGGGATCCCTGGGAGATACGCAGTATTTT.

This clone appeared a single time. The J gene is TRBJ2-5, the V gene TRBV5-6; perhaps TRBD1 as D (6 bases). This CDR3 comprises 14 residues. Looked up from germline, CDR1 is SGHDT and CDR2 is YYEEEE. Deletions cut 3 bases from V and 2 bases from J, with 11 bases between. This CDR3 reads CASSSTRGQETQYF. CDR3 coding DNA: TGTGCCAGCAGCTCCACTAGGGGGCAAGAGACCCAGTACTTC.

The V and J genes are TRBV2 and TRBJ2-2, with 9 bases that match TRBD1. The V gene end was trimmed by 3 bases and the J gene end by 6 bases; junction bases not matched to a gene: 5. Looked up from germline, CDR1 is SNHLY and CDR2 is FYNNEI. This CDR3 spans 15 amino acids. This CDR3 reads CASSETRTGAGELFF. The DNA of the CDR3 is TGTGCCAGCAGTGAGACCCGGACAGGGGCCGGGGAGCTGTTTTTT.

The genes are TRBV7-6 and TRBJ1-3; tentatively, D is TRBD1 (6 bases). V was trimmed by 1 base and J by 0 bases, leaving 10 bases between them. Germline V CDR1 and CDR2: SGHVS, FNYEAQ. There are 16 residues in the CDR3. Written as DNA, the CDR3 is TGTGCCAGCAGCTTAGGGGACAAGGTCTCTGGAAACACCATATATTTT. It yields the protein CASSLGDKVSGNTIYF.

The chain carries TRBV6-1 and TRBJ1-4; D unclear. V lost 11 bases to trimming and J lost 8 bases, with 9 bases between them. CDR1 is MNHNS, CDR2 SASEGT, per germline. The CDR3 is made up of 10 amino acids. Here the CDR3 reads CAAGREKLFF. The CDR3 DNA follows: TGTGCCGCGGGTCGGGAAAAACTGTTTTTT.

V gene TRBV5-6 combines with J gene TRBJ2-1; 11 bases match TRBD2. Losses at the gene ends were 2 bases for V and 4 bases for J; bases not matched to a gene: 5. The CDR3 has 16 residues. Germline V gene lookup returns CDR1 SGHDT and CDR2 YYEEEE. The CDR3 region is CASSFGLAGGYNEQFF. CDR3 nucleotide sequence: TGTGCCAGCAGCTTTGGATTAGCGGGGGGGTACAATGAGCAGTTCTTC.

The genes are TRBV28 and TRBJ2-1; 8 nucleotides match TRBD1. V gave up 6 bases and J gave up 7 bases; unmatched junction bases: 11. There are 15 residues in the CDR3. CDR1 and CDR2 (germline): MDHEN, SYDVKM. The CDR3 spells CASRDPGQGGNEQFF. In DNA, the CDR3 is TGTGCCAGCAGGGACCCAGGACAGGGCGGGAATGAGCAGTTCTTC.

The rearrangement links TRBV6-6 to TRBJ2-2, with unresolved D. There are 14 residues in the CDR3. Trimming cost V 2 bases and J 4 bases, with 8 bases left between them. The germline CDR1 and CDR2 sequences are MNHNY and SVGAGI (reference sequence). Here the CDR3 reads CASSYVRSTGELFF. CDR3 DNA: TGTGCCAGCAGTTACGTCCGGTCCACCGGGGAGCTGTTTTTT.

This clone was seen only once. This chain connects TRBV27 to TRBJ2-3; 10 bases are a match to TRBD2. The CDR3 extends over 13 amino acids. From germline, CDR1 is MNHEY and CDR2 SMNVEV (reference sequence). V lost 2 bases and J lost 10; bases outside the gene matches: 3. CDR3 sequence: CASSLTSGEAQYF. The CDR3 region has the DNA TGTGCCAGCAGTTTAACTAGCGGGGAGGCGCAGTATTTT.

The V gene is TRBV10-3, the J gene TRBJ2-3; D remains ambiguous. Deletions cut 3 bases from V and 0 bases from J, with 13 bases between. There are 16 residues in the CDR3. CDR1 is ENHRY, CDR2 SYGVKD, per germline. The CDR3 reads CAISDEAQLSTDTQYF. Here the CDR3 DNA reads TGTGCCATCAGTGATGAGGCACAATTGAGCACAGATACGCAGTATTTT.

V is TRBV9 and J is TRBJ2-1; no clear D gene. From germline, CDR1 is SGDLS and CDR2 YYNGEE. V gave up 4 bases and J gave up 6 bases, with 8 bases separating them. The CDR3 length is 12 residues. Here the CDR3 DNA reads TGTGCCAGCAGCCTCACCGGCAATGAGCAGTTCTTC. It yields the protein CASSLTGNEQFF.